These 5 T cell receptor beta chains were sequenced from one sample in a study of T cell responses to AZD1222 COVID-19 vaccine. The method was immunoSEQ multiplex PCR; TCRdb's version includes in-frame clones alone and lacks a portion of them. The repertoire has more than 150,000 clones, about 94% of them found once; the top ten carry approximately 9.6%. The sequencing here drew on peripheral blood, taken on day 0 of AZD1222 vaccination. These receptors originate from an adult in good health.

The rearrangement joins TRBV5-1 to TRBJ2-3, with TRBD2 identical over 8 bases. The length of the CDR3 is 17 residues. CDR1 is SGHRS and CDR2 is YFSETQ in the germline V gene. Losses at the gene ends were 3 bases for V and 2 bases for J; bases not matched to a gene: 11. The CDR3 DNA is TGCGCCAGCAGCTCGATAGCGGGATTATCGGACACAGATACGCAGTATTTT. This encodes CASSSIAGLSDTDTQYF.

The DNA for the CDR3 is TGTGCCAGCAGTGAACTTCGGAATGAGCAGTTCTTC. Translating it yields CASSELRNEQFF. The V call is TRBV25-1, the J call TRBJ2-1; D gene uncertain. The length of the CDR3 is 12 residues. The V gene's germline CDR1 is MGHDK and CDR2 SYGVNS. Trimming pared 2 bases from V and 7 bases from J, leaving 6 bases between.

The rearrangement uses TRBV5-1 and TRBJ2-1; 11 bases map to TRBD1. The CDR3 has 15 residues. With 4 bases clipped from V and 9 bases from J, the junction kept 9 bases outside the gene matches. CDR1 SGHRS and CDR2 YFSETQ come from the germline V gene. CDR3 sequence (DNA): TGCGCCAGCAGCGTCGGACAGGGGGCCCCCAGTGAGCAGTTCTTC. Amino acid sequence: CASSVGQGAPSEQFF. The variable domain in full, completed from reference TRBV5-1 and TRBJ2-1, reads KAGVTQTPRYLIKTRGQQVTLSCSPISGHRSVSWYQQTPGQGLQFLFEYFSETQRNKGNFPGRFSGRQFSNSRSEMNVSTLELGDSALYLCASSVGQGAPSEQFFGPGTRLTVL.

This rearrangement joins TRBV12-3 or TRBV12-4 to TRBJ1-1; D not resolved. The CDR3 runs to 13 residues. V gave up 6 bases and J gave up 1 base, with 9 bases separating them. The CDR3 loop is CASRRSQNTEAFF. For the CDR3, the DNA is TGTGCCAGCAGGCGGTCCCAGAACACTGAAGCTTTCTTT.

The chain joins TRBV5-5 to TRBJ2-1, with unresolved D. This CDR3 is 17 amino acids long. V dropped 1 base and J dropped 6 bases, with 20 bases sitting between them. CDR1 SGHKS and CDR2 YYEKEE come from the germline V gene (reference sequence). CDR3 residues: CASSLWPIAQTGNEQFF. DNA for the CDR3: TGTGCCAGCAGCTTGTGGCCTATAGCCCAGACGGGCAATGAGCAGTTCTTC.